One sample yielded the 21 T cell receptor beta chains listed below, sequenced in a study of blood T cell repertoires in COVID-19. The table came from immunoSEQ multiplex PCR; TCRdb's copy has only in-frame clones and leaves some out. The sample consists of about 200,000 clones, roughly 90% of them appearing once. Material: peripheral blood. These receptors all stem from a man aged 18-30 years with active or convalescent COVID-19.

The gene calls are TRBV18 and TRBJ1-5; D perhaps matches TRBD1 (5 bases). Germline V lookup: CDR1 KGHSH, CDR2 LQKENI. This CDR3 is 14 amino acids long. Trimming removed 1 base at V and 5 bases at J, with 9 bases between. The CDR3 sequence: CASSPLPGDQPQHF. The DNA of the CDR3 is TGTGCCAGCTCACCACTCCCGGGGGATCAGCCCCAGCATTTT.

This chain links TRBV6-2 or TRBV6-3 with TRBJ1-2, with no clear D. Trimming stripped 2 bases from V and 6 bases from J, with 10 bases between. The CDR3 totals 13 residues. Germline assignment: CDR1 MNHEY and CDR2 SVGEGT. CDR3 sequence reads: CASSYESVNGYTF. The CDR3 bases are TGTGCCAGCAGTTACGAGTCTGTGAATGGCTACACCTTC.

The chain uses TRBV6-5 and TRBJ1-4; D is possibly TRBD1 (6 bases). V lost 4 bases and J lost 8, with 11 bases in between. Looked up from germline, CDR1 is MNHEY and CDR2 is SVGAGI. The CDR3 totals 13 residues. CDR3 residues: CASSFRTVEKLFF. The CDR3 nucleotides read TGTGCCAGCAGTTTTAGGACAGTCGAAAAACTGTTTTTT.

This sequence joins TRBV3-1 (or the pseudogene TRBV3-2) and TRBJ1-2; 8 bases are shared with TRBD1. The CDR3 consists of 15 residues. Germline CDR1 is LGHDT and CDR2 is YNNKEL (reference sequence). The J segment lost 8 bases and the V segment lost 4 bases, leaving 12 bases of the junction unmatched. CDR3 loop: CASSPRLDRVYGYTF. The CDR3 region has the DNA TGTGCCAGCAGCCCGCGGCTGGACAGGGTTTACGGCTACACCTTC.

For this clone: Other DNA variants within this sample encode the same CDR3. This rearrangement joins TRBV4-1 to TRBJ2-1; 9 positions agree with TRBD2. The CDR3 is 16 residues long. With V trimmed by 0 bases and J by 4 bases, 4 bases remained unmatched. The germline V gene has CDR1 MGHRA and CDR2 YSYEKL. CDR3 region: CASSQDRAGGYNEQFF. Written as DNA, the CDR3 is TGCGCCAGCAGCCAAGATAGAGCGGGGGGATACAATGAGCAGTTCTTC.

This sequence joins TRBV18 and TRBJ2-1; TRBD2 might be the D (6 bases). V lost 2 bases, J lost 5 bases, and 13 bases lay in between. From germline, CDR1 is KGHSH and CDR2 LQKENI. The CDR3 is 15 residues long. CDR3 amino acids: CASSPSWTTNNEQFF. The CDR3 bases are TGTGCCAGCTCACCATCTTGGACTACCAACAATGAGCAGTTCTTC.

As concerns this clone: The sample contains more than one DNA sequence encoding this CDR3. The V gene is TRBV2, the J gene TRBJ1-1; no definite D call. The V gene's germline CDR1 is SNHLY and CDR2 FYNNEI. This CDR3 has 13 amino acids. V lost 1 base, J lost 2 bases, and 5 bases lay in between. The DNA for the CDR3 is TGTGCCAGCAGTGAAGACAGAAACACTGAAGCTTTCTTT. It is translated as CASSEDRNTEAFF.

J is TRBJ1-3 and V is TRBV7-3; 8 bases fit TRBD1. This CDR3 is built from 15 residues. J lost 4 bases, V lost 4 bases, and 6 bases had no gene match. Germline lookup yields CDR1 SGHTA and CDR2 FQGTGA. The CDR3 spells CASSSGQGSGNTIYF. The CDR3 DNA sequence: TGTGCCAGCAGCTCAGGACAGGGTAGCGGAAACACCATATATTTT.

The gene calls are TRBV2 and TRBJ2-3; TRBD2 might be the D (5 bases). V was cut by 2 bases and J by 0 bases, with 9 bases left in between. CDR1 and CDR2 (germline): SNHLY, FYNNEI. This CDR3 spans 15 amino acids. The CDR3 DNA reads TGTGCCAGCAGTGAACGCGGGCCTAGCACAGATACGCAGTATTTT. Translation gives CASSERGPSTDTQYF.

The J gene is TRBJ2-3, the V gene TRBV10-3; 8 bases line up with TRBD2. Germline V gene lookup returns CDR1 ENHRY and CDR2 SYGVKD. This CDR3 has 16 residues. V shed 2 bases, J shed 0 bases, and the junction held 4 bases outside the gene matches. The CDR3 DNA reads TGTGCCATCAGTGAGGAAGGCGGGAGGAGCACAGATACGCAGTATTTT. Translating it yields CAISEEGGRSTDTQYF.

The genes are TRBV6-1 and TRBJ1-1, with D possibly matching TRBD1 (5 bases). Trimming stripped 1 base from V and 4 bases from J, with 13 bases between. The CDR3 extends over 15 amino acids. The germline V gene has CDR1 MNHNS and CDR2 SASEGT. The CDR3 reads CASSEVLGRGTEAFF. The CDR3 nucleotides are TGTGCCAGCAGTGAAGTACTGGGAAGGGGCACTGAAGCTTTCTTT.

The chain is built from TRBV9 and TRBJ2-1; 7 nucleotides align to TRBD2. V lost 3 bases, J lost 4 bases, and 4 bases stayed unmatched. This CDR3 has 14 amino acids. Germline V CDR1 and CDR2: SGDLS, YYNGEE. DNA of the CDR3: TGTGCCAGCAGCGCCGCTAGCGGATACAATGAGCAGTTCTTC. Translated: CASSAASGYNEQFF.

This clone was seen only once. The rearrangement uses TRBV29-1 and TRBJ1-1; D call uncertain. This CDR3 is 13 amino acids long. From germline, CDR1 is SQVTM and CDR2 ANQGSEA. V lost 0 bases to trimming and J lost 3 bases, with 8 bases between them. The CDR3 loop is CSVEDQMDTEAFF. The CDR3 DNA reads TGCAGCGTTGAAGATCAGATGGACACTGAAGCTTTCTTT.

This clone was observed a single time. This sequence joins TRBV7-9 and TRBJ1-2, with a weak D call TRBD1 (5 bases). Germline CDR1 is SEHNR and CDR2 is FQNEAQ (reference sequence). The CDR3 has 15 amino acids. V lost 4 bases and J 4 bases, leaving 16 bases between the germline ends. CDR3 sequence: CASSSAAGTGYGYTF. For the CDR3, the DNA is TGTGCCAGCAGCTCAGCAGCGGGGACTGGCTATGGCTACACCTTC.

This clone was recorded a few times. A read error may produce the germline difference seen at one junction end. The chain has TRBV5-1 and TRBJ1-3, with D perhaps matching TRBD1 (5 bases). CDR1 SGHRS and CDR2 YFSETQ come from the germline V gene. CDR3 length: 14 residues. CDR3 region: CASSSDNNGHTIYF. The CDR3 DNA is TGCGCCAGCAGCTCGGACAACAATGGACACACCATATATTTT. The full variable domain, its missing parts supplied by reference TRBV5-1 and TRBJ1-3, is KAGVTQTPRYLIKTRGQQVTLSCSPISGHRSVSWYQQTPGQGLQFLFEYFSETQRNKGNFPGRFSGRQFSNSRSEMNVSTLELGDSALYLCASSSDNNGHTIYFGEGSWLTVV.

The CDR3 loop reads CASSSQTGGDGYTF. The CDR3 region has the DNA TGTGCCAGCAGTTCGCAGACAGGGGGCGATGGCTACACCTTC. The J gene is TRBJ1-2, the V gene TRBV27, with 10 bases that match TRBD1. Per germline, CDR1 MNHEY and CDR2 SMNVEV (reference sequence). This CDR3 comprises 14 residues. J gave up 6 bases and V 4 bases, and 5 bases lay outside the gene matches.

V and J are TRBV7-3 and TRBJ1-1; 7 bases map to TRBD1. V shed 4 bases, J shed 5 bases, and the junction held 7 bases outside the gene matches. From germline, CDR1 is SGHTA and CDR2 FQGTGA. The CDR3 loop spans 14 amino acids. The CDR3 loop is CASSSGQEGTEAFF. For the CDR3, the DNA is TGTGCCAGCAGCTCCGGACAGGAGGGGACTGAAGCTTTCTTT.

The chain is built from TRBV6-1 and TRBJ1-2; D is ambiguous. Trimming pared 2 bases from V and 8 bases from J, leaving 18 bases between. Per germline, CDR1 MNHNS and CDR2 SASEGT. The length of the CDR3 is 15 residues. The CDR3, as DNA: TGTGCCAGCAGTGAATCGAGAGGAACCCCTATGGGCTACACCTTC. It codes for CASSESRGTPMGYTF.

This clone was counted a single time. CDR3 in amino acids: CASSFGDHHNEQFF. CDR3 coding DNA: TGCGCCAGCAGCTTCGGAGACCACCACAATGAGCAGTTCTTC. This chain links TRBV5-1 with TRBJ2-1; no definite D call. There are 14 residues in the CDR3. Germline-derived CDR1 and CDR2 are SGHRS and YFSETQ. V was clipped by 2 bases and J by 5 bases, with 11 bases between them.

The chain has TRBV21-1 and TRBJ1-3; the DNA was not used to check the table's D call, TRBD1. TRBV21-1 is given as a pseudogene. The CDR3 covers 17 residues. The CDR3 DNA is TGTGCCAGCAGCAAAGAAAAGGACATGAAGCCCGGAAACACCATATATTTT. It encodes CASSKEKDMKPGNTIYF.

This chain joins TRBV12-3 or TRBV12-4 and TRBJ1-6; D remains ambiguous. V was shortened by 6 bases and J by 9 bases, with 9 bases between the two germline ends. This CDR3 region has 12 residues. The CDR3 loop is CASSFLLSPLHF. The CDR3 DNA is TGTGCCAGCAGCTTTCTTCTTTCACCCCTCCACTTT.